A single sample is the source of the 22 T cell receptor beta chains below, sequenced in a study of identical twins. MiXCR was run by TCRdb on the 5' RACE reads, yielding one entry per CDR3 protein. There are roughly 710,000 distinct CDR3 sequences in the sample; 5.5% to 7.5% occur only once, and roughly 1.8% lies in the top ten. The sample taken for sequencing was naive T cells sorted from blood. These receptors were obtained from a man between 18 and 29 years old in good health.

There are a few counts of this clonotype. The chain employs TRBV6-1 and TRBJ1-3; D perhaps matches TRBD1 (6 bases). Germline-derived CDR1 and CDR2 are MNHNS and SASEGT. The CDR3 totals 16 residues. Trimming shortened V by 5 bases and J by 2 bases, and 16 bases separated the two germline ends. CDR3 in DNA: TGTGCCAGCAGTAAGGGACACACCAAAACTGGAAACACCATATATTTT. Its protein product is CASSKGHTKTGNTIYF.

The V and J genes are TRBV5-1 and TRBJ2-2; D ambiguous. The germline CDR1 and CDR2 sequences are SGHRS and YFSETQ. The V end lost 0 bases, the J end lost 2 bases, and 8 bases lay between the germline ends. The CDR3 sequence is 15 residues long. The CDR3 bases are TGCGCCAGCAGCTTGGAGGTGGGCAACACCGGGGAGCTGTTTTTT. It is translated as CASSLEVGNTGELFF.

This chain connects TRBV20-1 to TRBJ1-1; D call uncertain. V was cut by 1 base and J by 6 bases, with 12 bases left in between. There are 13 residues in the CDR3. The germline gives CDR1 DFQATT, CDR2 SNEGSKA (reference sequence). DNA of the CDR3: TGCAGTGCTAGAGTGAAGGCTGTGGCTGAAGCTTTCTTT. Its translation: CSARVKAVAEAFF.

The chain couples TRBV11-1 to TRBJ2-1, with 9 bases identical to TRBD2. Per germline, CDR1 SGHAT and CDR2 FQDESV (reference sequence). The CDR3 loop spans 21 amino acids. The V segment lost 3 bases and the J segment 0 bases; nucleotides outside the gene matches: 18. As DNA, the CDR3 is TGTGCCAGCAGCTTTCAACCAGGGTCGGGAGCGGGAGGTAGCTCCTACAATGAGCAGTTCTTC. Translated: CASSFQPGSGAGGSSYNEQFF.

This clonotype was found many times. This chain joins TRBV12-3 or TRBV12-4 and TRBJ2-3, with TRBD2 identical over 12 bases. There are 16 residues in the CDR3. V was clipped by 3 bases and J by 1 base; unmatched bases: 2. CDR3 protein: CASSLLAGGGTDTQYF. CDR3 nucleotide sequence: TGTGCCAGCAGTTTGCTAGCGGGGGGGGGCACAGATACGCAGTATTTT.

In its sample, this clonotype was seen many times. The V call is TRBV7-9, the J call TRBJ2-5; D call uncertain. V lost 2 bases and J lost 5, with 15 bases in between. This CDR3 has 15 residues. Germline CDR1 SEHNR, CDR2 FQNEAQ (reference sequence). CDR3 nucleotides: TGTGCCAGCAGCTTATCCTTTGGGAATCAGGAGACCCAGTACTTC. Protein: CASSLSFGNQETQYF. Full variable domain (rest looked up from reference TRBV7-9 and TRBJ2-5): DTGVSQNPRHKITKRGQNVTFRCDPISEHNRLYWYRQTLGQGPEFLTYFQNEAQLEKSRLLSDRFSAERPKGSFSTLEIQRTEQGDSAMYLCASSLSFGNQETQYFGPGTRLLVL.

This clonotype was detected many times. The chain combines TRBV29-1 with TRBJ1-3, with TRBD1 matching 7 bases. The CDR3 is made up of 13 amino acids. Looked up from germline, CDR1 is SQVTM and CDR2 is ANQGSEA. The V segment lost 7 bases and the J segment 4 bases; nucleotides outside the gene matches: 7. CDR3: CSAGTGAGNTIYF. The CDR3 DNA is TGCAGCGCCGGAACAGGGGCCGGAAACACCATATATTTT.

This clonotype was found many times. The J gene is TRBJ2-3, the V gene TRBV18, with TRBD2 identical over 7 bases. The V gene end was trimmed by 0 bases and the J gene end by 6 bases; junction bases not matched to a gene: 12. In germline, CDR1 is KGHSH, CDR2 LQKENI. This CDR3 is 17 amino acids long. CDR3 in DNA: TGTGCCAGCTCACCACCCCCAGGGAGGGGCCCTGACGATACGCAGTATTTT. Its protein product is CASSPPPGRGPDDTQYF.

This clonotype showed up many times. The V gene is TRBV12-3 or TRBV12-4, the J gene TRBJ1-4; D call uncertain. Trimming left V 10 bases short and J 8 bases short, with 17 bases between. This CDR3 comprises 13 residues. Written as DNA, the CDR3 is TGTGCCACCAAGCCATGGGTATCGGAAAAACTGTTTTTT. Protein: CATKPWVSEKLFF.

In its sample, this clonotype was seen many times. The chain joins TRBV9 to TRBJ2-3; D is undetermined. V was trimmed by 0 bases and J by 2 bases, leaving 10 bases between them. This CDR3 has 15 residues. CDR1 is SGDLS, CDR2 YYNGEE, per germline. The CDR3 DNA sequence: TGTGCCAGCAGCGTAGAGGTGGATCCCACAGATACGCAGTATTTT. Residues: CASSVEVDPTDTQYF. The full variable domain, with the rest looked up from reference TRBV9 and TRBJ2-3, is DSGVTQTPKHLITATGQRVTLRCSPRSGDLSVYWYQQSLDQGLQFLIQYYNGEERAKGNILERFSAQQFPDLHSELNLSSLELGDSALYFCASSVEVDPTDTQYFGPGTRLTVL.

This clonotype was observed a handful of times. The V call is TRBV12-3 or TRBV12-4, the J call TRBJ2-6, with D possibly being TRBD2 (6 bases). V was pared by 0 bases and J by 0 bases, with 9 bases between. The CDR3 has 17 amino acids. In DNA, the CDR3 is TGTGCCAGCAGTTTAGCGCGGGGTCACTCTGGGGCCAACGTCCTGACTTTC. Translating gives CASSLARGHSGANVLTF.

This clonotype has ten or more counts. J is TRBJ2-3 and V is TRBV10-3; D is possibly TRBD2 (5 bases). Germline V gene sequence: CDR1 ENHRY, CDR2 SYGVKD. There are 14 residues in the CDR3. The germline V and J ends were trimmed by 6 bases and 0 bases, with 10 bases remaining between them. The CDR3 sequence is CAIRPSPSTDTQYF. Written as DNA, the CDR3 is TGTGCCATCAGACCTAGCCCCAGCACAGATACGCAGTATTTT.

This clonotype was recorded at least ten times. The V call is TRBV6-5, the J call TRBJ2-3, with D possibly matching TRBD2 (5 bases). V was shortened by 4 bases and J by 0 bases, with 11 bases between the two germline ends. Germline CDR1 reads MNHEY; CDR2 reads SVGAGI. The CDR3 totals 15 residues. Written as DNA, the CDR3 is TGTGCCAGCAGTTCTGACACGGGGAGCACAGATACGCAGTATTTT. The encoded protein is CASSSDTGSTDTQYF.

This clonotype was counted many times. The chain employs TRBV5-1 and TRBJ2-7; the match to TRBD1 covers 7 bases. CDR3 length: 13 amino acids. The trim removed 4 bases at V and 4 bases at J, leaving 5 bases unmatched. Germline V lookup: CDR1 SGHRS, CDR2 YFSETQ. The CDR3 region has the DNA TGCGCCAGCAGCCCGGGACAGCAGTACGAGCAGTACTTC. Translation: CASSPGQQYEQYF.

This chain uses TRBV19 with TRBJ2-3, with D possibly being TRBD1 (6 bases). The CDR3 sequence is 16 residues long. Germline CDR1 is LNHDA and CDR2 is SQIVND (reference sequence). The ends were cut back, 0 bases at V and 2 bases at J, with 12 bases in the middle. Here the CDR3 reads CASSIDPAGVTDTQYF. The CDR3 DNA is TGTGCCAGTAGTATAGATCCCGCAGGGGTCACAGATACGCAGTATTTT.

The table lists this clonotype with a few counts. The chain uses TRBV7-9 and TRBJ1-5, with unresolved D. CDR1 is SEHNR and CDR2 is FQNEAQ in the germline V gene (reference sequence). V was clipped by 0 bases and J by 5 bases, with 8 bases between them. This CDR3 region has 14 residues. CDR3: CASSLAHNDQPQHF. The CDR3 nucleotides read TGTGCCAGCAGCTTAGCGCACAACGATCAGCCCCAGCATTTT.

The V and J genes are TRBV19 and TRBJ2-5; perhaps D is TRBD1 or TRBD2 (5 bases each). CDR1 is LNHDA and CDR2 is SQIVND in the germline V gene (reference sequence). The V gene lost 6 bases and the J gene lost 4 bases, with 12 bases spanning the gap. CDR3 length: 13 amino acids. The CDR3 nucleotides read TGTGCCAGTAGCGGGACGGCCCGAGAGACCCAGTACTTC. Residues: CASSGTARETQYF.

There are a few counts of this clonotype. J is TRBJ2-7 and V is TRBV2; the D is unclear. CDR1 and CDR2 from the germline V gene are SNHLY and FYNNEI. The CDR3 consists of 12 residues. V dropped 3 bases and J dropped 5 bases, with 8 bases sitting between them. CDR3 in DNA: TGTGCCAGCAGTGATTTACTTGACGAGCAGTACGTC. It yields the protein CASSDLLDEQYV.

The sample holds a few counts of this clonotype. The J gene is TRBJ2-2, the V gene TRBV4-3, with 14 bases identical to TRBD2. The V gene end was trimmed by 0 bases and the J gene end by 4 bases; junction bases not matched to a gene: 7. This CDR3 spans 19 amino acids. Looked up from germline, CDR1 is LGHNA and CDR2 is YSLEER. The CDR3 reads CASSQEGTSGSSITGELFF. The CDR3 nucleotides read TGCGCCAGCAGCCAAGAAGGGACTAGCGGGAGTAGTATCACCGGGGAGCTGTTTTTT.

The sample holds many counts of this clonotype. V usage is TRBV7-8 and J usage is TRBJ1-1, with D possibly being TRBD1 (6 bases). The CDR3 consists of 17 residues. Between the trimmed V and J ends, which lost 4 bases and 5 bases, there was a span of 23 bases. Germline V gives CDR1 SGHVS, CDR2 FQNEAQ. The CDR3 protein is CASSSPESQGMGTEAFF. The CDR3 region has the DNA TGTGCCAGCAGCTCTCCGGAGTCCCAGGGGATGGGAACTGAAGCTTTCTTT.

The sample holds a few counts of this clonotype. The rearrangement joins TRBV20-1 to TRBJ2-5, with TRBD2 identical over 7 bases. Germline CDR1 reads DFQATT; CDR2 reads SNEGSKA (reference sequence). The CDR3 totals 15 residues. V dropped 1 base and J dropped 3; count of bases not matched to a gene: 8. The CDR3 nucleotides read TGCAGTGCTAGAGGAAATAGGGACTACGAAGAGACCCAGTACTTC. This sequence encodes CSARGNRDYEETQYF.

CDR3 DNA: TGTGCCAGCAGCCCGACCTCTGACACGTACGAGCAGTACGTC. Amino acids: CASSPTSDTYEQYV. This chain links TRBV11-2 with TRBJ2-7; no reliable D call. Germline CDR1 reads SGHAT; CDR2 reads FQNNGV. Trimming took off 5 bases at V and 4 bases at J, with 15 bases between the two ends. This CDR3 comprises 14 residues.